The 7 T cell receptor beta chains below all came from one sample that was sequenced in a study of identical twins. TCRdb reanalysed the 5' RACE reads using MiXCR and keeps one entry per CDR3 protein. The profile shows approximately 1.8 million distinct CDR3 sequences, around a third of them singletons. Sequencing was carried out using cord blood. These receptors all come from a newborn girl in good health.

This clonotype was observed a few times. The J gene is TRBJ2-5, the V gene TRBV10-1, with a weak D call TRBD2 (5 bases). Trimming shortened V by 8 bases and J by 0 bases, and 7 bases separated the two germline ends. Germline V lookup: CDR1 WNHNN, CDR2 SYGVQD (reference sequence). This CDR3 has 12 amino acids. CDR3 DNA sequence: TGCGCCAGCCCGGAGGACCAAGAGACCCAGTACTTC. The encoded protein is CASPEDQETQYF.

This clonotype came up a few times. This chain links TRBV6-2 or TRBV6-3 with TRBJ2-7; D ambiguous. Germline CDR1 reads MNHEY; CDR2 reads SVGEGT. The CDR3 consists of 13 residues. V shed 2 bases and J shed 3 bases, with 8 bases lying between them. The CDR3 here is CASSYLFSYEQYF. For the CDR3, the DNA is TGTGCCAGCAGTTACCTCTTCAGCTACGAGCAGTACTTC.

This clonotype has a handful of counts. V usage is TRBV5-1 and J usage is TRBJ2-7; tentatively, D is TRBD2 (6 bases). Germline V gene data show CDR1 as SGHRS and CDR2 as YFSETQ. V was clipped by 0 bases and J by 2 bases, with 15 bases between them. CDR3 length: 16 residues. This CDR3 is CASSLVSGLRAYEQYF. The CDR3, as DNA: TGCGCCAGCAGCTTGGTATCGGGACTGAGGGCCTACGAGCAGTACTTC.

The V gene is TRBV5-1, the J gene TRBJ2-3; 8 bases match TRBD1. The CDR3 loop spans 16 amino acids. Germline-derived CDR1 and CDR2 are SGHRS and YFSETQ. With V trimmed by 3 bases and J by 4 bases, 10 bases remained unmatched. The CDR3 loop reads CASSSRTGWRADTQYF. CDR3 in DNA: TGCGCCAGCAGCTCCCGGACAGGGTGGCGAGCAGATACGCAGTATTTT.

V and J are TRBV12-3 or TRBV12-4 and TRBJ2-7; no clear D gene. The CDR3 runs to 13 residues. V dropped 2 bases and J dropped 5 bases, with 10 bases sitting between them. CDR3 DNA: TGTGCCAGCAGTTTATCGAGTAGGGACGAGCAGTACTTC. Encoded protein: CASSLSSRDEQYF.

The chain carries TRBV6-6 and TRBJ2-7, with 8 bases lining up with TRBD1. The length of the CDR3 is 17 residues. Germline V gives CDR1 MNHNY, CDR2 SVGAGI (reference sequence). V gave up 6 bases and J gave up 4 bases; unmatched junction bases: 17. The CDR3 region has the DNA TGTGCCAGCAGCCCGAGGACAGGGAGCTTCCCATTTTACGAGCAGTACTTC. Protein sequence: CASSPRTGSFPFYEQYF.

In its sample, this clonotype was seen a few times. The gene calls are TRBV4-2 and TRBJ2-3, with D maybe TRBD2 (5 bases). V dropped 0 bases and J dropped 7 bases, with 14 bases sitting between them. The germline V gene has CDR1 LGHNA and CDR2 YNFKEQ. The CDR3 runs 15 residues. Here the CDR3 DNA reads TGTGCCAGCAGCCAAGAAGGAGCGGTAGGGAATACGCAGTATTTT. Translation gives CASSQEGAVGNTQYF.